Listed here are 14 T cell receptor beta chains from one sample, sequenced in a study of cytomegalovirus exposure and HLA in healthy donors. Profiled with immunoSEQ multiplex PCR; TCRdb holds only in-frame clones, not every one. This table has 200,000 to 250,000 clones, over 70% appearing once. The material sequenced was PBMCs. Source of these receptors: a woman aged 30 to 39 in good health and CMV-seropositive.

This CDR3 is CASPLNQLHRDSFIYEQYF. In DNA form, the CDR3 reads TGTGCCAGCCCCCTGAACCAACTCCACCGGGACAGTTTTATCTACGAGCAGTACTTC. This chain connects TRBV2 to TRBJ2-7; TRBD1 matches 7 bases. Germline V gene lookup returns CDR1 SNHLY and CDR2 FYNNEI. The CDR3 loop spans 19 amino acids. With V trimmed by 8 bases and J by 3 bases, 25 bases remained unmatched.

The chain has TRBV7-8 and TRBJ1-1; 9 bases are shared with TRBD1. J was trimmed by 5 bases and V by 5 bases; bases with no gene match: 9. Germline-derived CDR1 and CDR2 are SGHVS and FQNEAQ. This CDR3 has 15 amino acids. The CDR3 nucleotides read TGTGCCAGCAGCACGGAACAGGGGGCGCGGACTGAAGCTTTCTTT. This gives the protein CASSTEQGARTEAFF.

The genes are TRBV27 and TRBJ2-7; D gene ambiguous. Germline assignment: CDR1 MNHEY and CDR2 SMNVEV (reference sequence). V was clipped by 6 bases and J by 12 bases, with 21 bases between them. This CDR3 has 13 amino acids. The CDR3 loop reads CASSPSGVHLSYF. The CDR3 coding sequence is TGTGCCAGCAGCCCGTCCGGAGTACATCTATCGTACTTC.

This clone was detected only once. The V and J genes are TRBV7-9 and TRBJ1-2; D call uncertain. The ends were cut back, 4 bases at V and 8 bases at J, with 14 bases in the middle. The CDR3 consists of 13 residues. In germline, CDR1 is SEHNR, CDR2 FQNEAQ (reference sequence). The CDR3 nucleotides read TGTGCCAGCAGCTCGATGACAAGTAAGGGCTACACCTTC. Translated: CASSSMTSKGYTF.

The chain couples TRBV28 to TRBJ1-4, with D hard to call. The germline V gene has CDR1 MDHEN and CDR2 SYDVKM. Trimming cost V 3 bases and J 5 bases, with 10 bases left between them. The CDR3 length is 14 residues. The CDR3 here is CASSFLGTNEKLFF. The DNA for the CDR3 is TGTGCCAGCAGTTTTTTGGGCACGAATGAAAAACTGTTTTTT.

The chain couples TRBV5-1 to TRBJ1-1; perhaps TRBD1 as D (5 bases). This CDR3 is built from 14 residues. Germline-derived CDR1 and CDR2 are SGHRS and YFSETQ. Trimming stripped 7 bases from V and 1 base from J, with 14 bases between. CDR3 bases: TGCGCCAGCGCCACGACAGACACGAACACTGAAGCTTTCTTT. As protein: CASATTDTNTEAFF.

CDR3 coding DNA: TGTGCCTGGAGATTAGAGACCGGAGTAACCGGGGAGCTGTTTTTT. Protein product: CAWRLETGVTGELFF. This chain joins TRBV30 and TRBJ2-2; no firm D call. There are 15 residues in the CDR3. The germline CDR1 and CDR2 sequences are GTSNPN and SVGIG (reference sequence). Trimming shortened V by 3 bases and J by 5 bases, and 16 bases separated the two germline ends.

This clone was recorded a few times. Other DNA sequences in the same sample also yield this CDR3. The rearrangement joins TRBV27 to TRBJ2-3; D might be TRBD1 (6 bases). CDR3 length: 14 residues. V was clipped by 5 bases and J by 0 bases, with 9 bases between them. Germline V gives CDR1 MNHEY, CDR2 SMNVEV (reference sequence). CDR3 DNA sequence: TGTGCCAGCAGTAGACAGGTTAGCACAGATACGCAGTATTTT. It translates to CASSRQVSTDTQYF.

This chain joins TRBV5-1 and TRBJ2-3; no clear D gene. Germline assignment: CDR1 SGHRS and CDR2 YFSETQ. The V end lost 0 bases, the J end lost 6 bases, and 2 bases lay between the germline ends. This CDR3 is 11 amino acids long. Written as DNA, the CDR3 is TGCGCCAGCAGCTTGGGCGATACGCAGTATTTT. Amino acids: CASSLGDTQYF.

J is TRBJ2-7 and V is TRBV5-4; D might be TRBD1 (6 bases). The CDR3 has 13 amino acids. V lost 4 bases to trimming and J lost 3 bases, with 11 bases between them. CDR1 is SGHNT and CDR2 is YYREEE in the germline V gene (reference sequence). CDR3 DNA: TGTGCCAGCAGCCTCCAGGGGATCTACGAGCAGTACTTC. Translating it yields CASSLQGIYEQYF.

The chain has TRBV11-2 and TRBJ2-3; D remains ambiguous. Germline CDR1 and CDR2: SGHAT and FQNNGV. V lost 3 bases, J lost 4 bases, and 11 bases lay in between. The CDR3 consists of 14 residues. CDR3 coding DNA: TGTGCCAGCAGCTTCTTGGATGGGGCAGATACGCAGTATTTT. Translating gives CASSFLDGADTQYF.

V gene TRBV9 combines with J gene TRBJ2-1, with 12 bases fitting TRBD2. The ends lost 2 bases at V and 5 bases at J; junction bases unmatched: 5. CDR1 is SGDLS, CDR2 YYNGEE, per germline. The length of the CDR3 is 16 residues. CDR3 sequence: CASSVNRLAGDNEQFF. CDR3 in DNA: TGTGCCAGCAGCGTTAACCGACTAGCGGGAGACAATGAGCAGTTCTTC.

V usage is TRBV2 and J usage is TRBJ1-1; tentatively, D is TRBD1 (6 bases). In germline, CDR1 is SNHLY, CDR2 FYNNEI. The CDR3 runs 14 residues. The ends were cut back, 5 bases at V and 1 base at J, with 11 bases in the middle. In DNA form, the CDR3 reads TGTGCCAGCAGTTGGGACATGAAGAACACTGAAGCTTTCTTT. Its translation is CASSWDMKNTEAFF.

The V call is TRBV7-9, the J call TRBJ2-7; D is unresolved. V was trimmed by 4 bases and J by 2 bases, leaving 6 bases between them. Germline loops: CDR1 SEHNR, CDR2 FQNEAQ (reference sequence). The CDR3 is made up of 12 amino acids. In DNA, the CDR3 is TGTGCCAGCAGCTATGGACCCTACGAGCAGTACTTC. It yields the protein CASSYGPYEQYF.